These T cell receptor beta chains were read from a single sample in a study of blood T cell repertoires in COVID-19. Data came from immunoSEQ multiplex PCR; TCRdb stores just in-frame clones and leaves some out. Altogether around 280,000 clones are present, around 90% being singletons, with the ten largest covering about 5.7%. The sample was PBMCs or T cells enriched from blood (not recorded which). The receptors shown here come from a middle-aged woman who had recovered from COVID-19. The CDR3 runs from the conserved cysteine through the conserved F or W. Fields, in order: clone size, V gene, D gene, J gene, CDR3 protein, CDR3 DNA. A D gene is named only where the DNA matches it firmly. Clone size appears in some rows only: once, few, many, or a class for an expanded clone.

clone size: NA; V gene: TRBV7-9; D gene: NA; J gene: TRBJ1-2; CDR3 protein: CASSPRESDGYTF; CDR3 DNA: TGTGCCAGCAGCCCTCGGGAATCGGATGGCTACACCTTC
clone size: NA; V gene: TRBV9; D gene: TRBD2; J gene: TRBJ2-7; CDR3 protein: CASSVETSAFPYEQYF; CDR3 DNA: TGTGCCAGCAGCGTAGAGACTAGCGCATTTCCCTACGAGCAGTACTTC
clone size: NA; V gene: TRBV28; D gene: NA; J gene: TRBJ1-1; CDR3 protein: CASSSGSHTEAFF; CDR3 DNA: TGTGCCAGCAGTTCGGGTAGTCACACTGAAGCTTTCTTT
clone size: NA; V gene: TRBV7-3; D gene: NA; J gene: TRBJ1-5; CDR3 protein: CASSLTGRAGSPQHF; CDR3 DNA: TGTGCCAGCAGCTTAACTGGCCGAGCGGGTTCCCCCCAGCATTTT
clone size: NA; V gene: TRBV27; D gene: TRBD1; J gene: TRBJ2-7; CDR3 protein: CASSLSGTGFPYEQYF; CDR3 DNA: TGTGCCAGCAGTTTATCCGGGACAGGGTTCCCCTACGAGCAGTACTTC
clone size: NA; V gene: TRBV3-1/TRBV3-2; D gene: TRBD1; J gene: TRBJ2-1; CDR3 protein: CASSHLQGGSYNEQFF; CDR3 DNA: TGTGCCAGCAGCCACCTACAGGGGGGCTCCTACAATGAGCAGTTCTTC
clone size: NA; V gene: TRBV11-3; D gene: NA; J gene: TRBJ2-7; CDR3 protein: CASSYKGEDEQYF; CDR3 DNA: TGTGCCAGCAGCTATAAAGGGGAAGACGAGCAGTACTTC
clone size: NA; V gene: TRBV30; D gene: TRBD1; J gene: TRBJ2-7; CDR3 protein: CAWTRTGGYEQYF; CDR3 DNA: TGTGCCTGGACTCGGACAGGGGGCTACGAGCAGTACTTC
clone size: NA; V gene: TRBV9; D gene: TRBD1; J gene: TRBJ2-7; CDR3 protein: CASSVVPIQGAPYEQYF; CDR3 DNA: TGTGCCAGCAGCGTAGTACCTATACAGGGGGCCCCCTACGAGCAGTACTTC
clone size: NA; V gene: TRBV2; D gene: NA; J gene: TRBJ1-5; CDR3 protein: CASNAQGLSNQPQHF; CDR3 DNA: TGTGCCAGCAACGCACAGGGCCTAAGCAATCAGCCCCAGCATTTT
clone size: NA; V gene: TRBV24-1; D gene: TRBD2; J gene: TRBJ2-2; CDR3 protein: CATSDLLPREGRNTGELFF; CDR3 DNA: TGTGCCACCAGTGATTTGTTACCCCGGGAGGGCCGTAACACCGGGGAGCTGTTTTTT
clone size: NA; V gene: TRBV9; D gene: TRBD2; J gene: TRBJ2-1; CDR3 protein: CASGKTSGYNEQFF; CDR3 DNA: TGTGCCAGCGGAAAGACTAGCGGCTACAATGAGCAGTTCTTC
clone size: NA; V gene: TRBV29-1; D gene: TRBD1; J gene: TRBJ1-2; CDR3 protein: CSVVTGGFGYTF; CDR3 DNA: TGCAGCGTTGTTACAGGGGGATTTGGCTACACCTTC
clone size: NA; V gene: TRBV2; D gene: NA; J gene: TRBJ2-7; CDR3 protein: CATQMQGSSDEQYF; CDR3 DNA: TGTGCCACCCAGATGCAGGGATCGTCCGACGAGCAGTACTTC
clone size: NA; V gene: TRBV9; D gene: NA; J gene: TRBJ2-5; CDR3 protein: CASSGARASALQETQYF; CDR3 DNA: TGTGCCAGCAGCGGTGCTCGGGCTAGCGCGTTACAAGAGACCCAGTACTTC
clone size: NA; V gene: TRBV7-2; D gene: TRBD1; J gene: TRBJ2-7; CDR3 protein: CASSYDRDEQYF; CDR3 DNA: TGTGCCAGCAGCTACGACAGGGACGAGCAGTACTTC
clone size: NA; V gene: TRBV7-9; D gene: NA; J gene: TRBJ2-7; CDR3 protein: CASSLFRGYGEQYF; CDR3 DNA: TGTGCCAGCAGCTTATTTAGGGGATATGGCGAGCAGTACTTC
clone size: NA; V gene: TRBV4-3; D gene: NA; J gene: TRBJ2-2; CDR3 protein: CASSQDARGRRTGELFF; CDR3 DNA: TGCGCCAGCAGCCAAGATGCGAGGGGGAGACGGACCGGGGAGCTGTTTTTT
clone size: NA; V gene: TRBV27; D gene: NA; J gene: TRBJ2-2; CDR3 protein: CASSPSRAANTGELFF; CDR3 DNA: TGTGCCAGCAGTCCTAGCAGAGCCGCGAACACCGGGGAGCTGTTTTTT
clone size: NA; V gene: TRBV7-2; D gene: NA; J gene: TRBJ2-5; CDR3 protein: CASSPRSPVTDRKTQYF; CDR3 DNA: TGTGCCAGCAGCCCGCGGAGTCCAGTAACGGATAGGAAGACCCAGTACTTC
clone size: NA; V gene: TRBV12-3/TRBV12-4; D gene: NA; J gene: TRBJ2-2; CDR3 protein: CASRPTYGELFF; CDR3 DNA: TGTGCCAGCAGGCCTACGTACGGGGAGCTGTTTTTT
clone size: NA; V gene: TRBV2; D gene: NA; J gene: TRBJ2-7; CDR3 protein: CASSDTFRRKSYEQYF; CDR3 DNA: TGTGCCAGCAGTGATACCTTCAGGCGAAAATCCTACGAGCAGTACTTC
clone size: NA; V gene: TRBV18; D gene: NA; J gene: TRBJ2-7; CDR3 protein: CASSPPRQGPYEQYF; CDR3 DNA: TGTGCCAGCTCACCACCGAGACAAGGTCCCTACGAGCAGTACTTC
clone size: NA; V gene: TRBV30; D gene: NA; J gene: TRBJ2-7; CDR3 protein: CAWSVRRHRSYEQYF; CDR3 DNA: TGTGCCTGGAGTGTCAGAAGACACCGCTCCTACGAGCAGTACTTC
clone size: NA; V gene: TRBV19; D gene: TRBD2; J gene: TRBJ2-2; CDR3 protein: CASSPDLAATGELFF; CDR3 DNA: TGTGCCAGTAGTCCGGATCTAGCGGCCACCGGGGAGCTGTTTTTT
clone size: NA; V gene: TRBV30; D gene: NA; J gene: TRBJ1-2; CDR3 protein: CAWSVLSNYGYTF; CDR3 DNA: TGTGCCTGGAGTGTACTCTCGAACTATGGCTACACCTTC
clone size: NA; V gene: TRBV6-2/TRBV6-3; D gene: NA; J gene: TRBJ1-1; CDR3 protein: CASSYSLAAGESRTEAFF; CDR3 DNA: TGTGCCAGCAGTTACTCCCTGGCGGCAGGGGAATCACGAACTGAAGCTTTCTTT
clone size: NA; V gene: TRBV7-2; D gene: NA; J gene: TRBJ1-1; CDR3 protein: CASSFGREAFF; CDR3 DNA: TGTGCCAGCAGCTTCGGGAGAGAAGCTTTCTTT
clone size: NA; V gene: TRBV28; D gene: TRBD1; J gene: TRBJ2-7; CDR3 protein: CASSFARGLSGEQYF; CDR3 DNA: TGTGCCAGCAGTTTTGCCAGGGGGTTATCGGGAGAGCAGTACTTC
clone size: NA; V gene: TRBV3-1/TRBV3-2; D gene: TRBD1; J gene: TRBJ2-2; CDR3 protein: CASSQQGAGTGELFF; CDR3 DNA: TGTGCCAGCAGCCAACAGGGGGCAGGTACCGGGGAGCTGTTTTTT
clone size: NA; V gene: TRBV18; D gene: TRBD2; J gene: TRBJ2-7; CDR3 protein: CASSPTLAGGPGEQYF; CDR3 DNA: TGTGCCAGCTCACCTACTCTAGCGGGAGGGCCTGGCGAGCAGTACTTC
clone size: NA; V gene: TRBV7-2; D gene: TRBD2; J gene: TRBJ2-1; CDR3 protein: CASSLESSGGYNEQFF; CDR3 DNA: TGTGCCAGCAGCTTAGAGAGCAGCGGGGGTTACAATGAGCAGTTCTTC
clone size: NA; V gene: TRBV6-5; D gene: TRBD1; J gene: TRBJ1-1; CDR3 protein: CASSKTGLGTEAFF; CDR3 DNA: TGTGCCAGTTCAAAGACAGGGCTCGGCACTGAAGCTTTCTTT
clone size: NA; V gene: TRBV28; D gene: NA; J gene: TRBJ2-5; CDR3 protein: CASRMGGSETQYF; CDR3 DNA: TGTGCCAGCAGGATGGGAGGCAGTGAGACCCAGTACTTC
clone size: NA; V gene: TRBV18; D gene: NA; J gene: TRBJ2-3; CDR3 protein: CASSPELAATDTQYF; CDR3 DNA: TGTGCCAGCTCACCAGAGTTAGCGGCCACAGATACGCAGTATTTT
clone size: NA; V gene: TRBV6-1; D gene: TRBD1; J gene: TRBJ1-5; CDR3 protein: CASSESRPGQGGQPQHF; CDR3 DNA: TGTGCCAGCAGTGAAAGCCGCCCGGGACAGGGAGGTCAGCCCCAGCATTTT
clone size: NA; V gene: TRBV28; D gene: TRBD2; J gene: TRBJ2-1; CDR3 protein: CASSKNWGLGSYNEQFF; CDR3 DNA: TGTGCCAGCAGTAAAAACTGGGGACTAGGATCTTACAATGAGCAGTTCTTC
clone size: NA; V gene: TRBV5-8; D gene: NA; J gene: TRBJ2-3; CDR3 protein: CASSRTGQAADTQYF; CDR3 DNA: TGTGCCAGCAGCCGTACAGGCCAAGCAGCAGATACGCAGTATTTT
clone size: few; V gene: TRBV19; D gene: NA; J gene: TRBJ2-1; CDR3 protein: CASIGGSGSLAGNEQFF; CDR3 DNA: TGTGCCAGTATCGGGGGTAGCGGAAGTCTGGCGGGGAATGAGCAGTTCTTC
clone size: NA; V gene: TRBV5-1; D gene: TRBD2; J gene: TRBJ2-7; CDR3 protein: CASSLLASGTYEQYF; CDR3 DNA: TGCGCCAGCAGCCTACTGGCTAGCGGAACCTACGAGCAGTACTTC
clone size: NA; V gene: TRBV28; D gene: TRBD1; J gene: TRBJ1-2; CDR3 protein: CASSRDRDFSYGYTF; CDR3 DNA: TGTGCCAGCAGTCGGGACAGAGATTTCTCCTATGGCTACACCTTC
clone size: few; V gene: TRBV7-3; D gene: NA; J gene: TRBJ1-1; CDR3 protein: CASMLTVNTEAFF; CDR3 DNA: TGTGCCAGCATGCTAACAGTGAACACTGAAGCTTTCTTT
clone size: NA; V gene: TRBV5-4; D gene: TRBD2; J gene: TRBJ2-7; CDR3 protein: CASSHSGASYEQYF; CDR3 DNA: TGTGCCAGCAGCCATAGCGGGGCTTCCTACGAGCAGTACTTC
clone size: NA; V gene: TRBV7-9; D gene: NA; J gene: TRBJ2-7; CDR3 protein: CASSLGQASEQYF; CDR3 DNA: TGTGCCAGCAGCTTAGGACAGGCCTCCGAGCAGTACTTC
clone size: NA; V gene: TRBV11-1; D gene: NA; J gene: TRBJ2-1; CDR3 protein: CASSLGQGKYHEQFF; CDR3 DNA: TGTGCCAGCAGCTTAGGGCAGGGGAAGTACCATGAGCAGTTCTTC
clone size: NA; V gene: TRBV30; D gene: TRBD2; J gene: TRBJ2-1; CDR3 protein: CAWTQLGTSGLEQFF; CDR3 DNA: TGTGCCTGGACCCAACTGGGGACTAGCGGCCTTGAGCAGTTCTTC
clone size: NA; V gene: TRBV29-1; D gene: NA; J gene: TRBJ1-1; CDR3 protein: CSADMNTEAFF; CDR3 DNA: TGCAGCGCGGACATGAACACTGAAGCTTTCTTT
clone size: once; V gene: TRBV28; D gene: TRBD1; J gene: TRBJ1-6; CDR3 protein: CASSHGQVSPLHF; CDR3 DNA: TGTGCCAGCAGTCATGGACAGGTTTCACCCCTCCACTTT
clone size: NA; V gene: TRBV7-2; D gene: NA; J gene: TRBJ1-5; CDR3 protein: CASSPGQSSNQPQHF; CDR3 DNA: TGTGCCAGCAGCCCCGGACAGAGTAGCAATCAGCCCCAGCATTTT
clone size: NA; V gene: TRBV27; D gene: TRBD2; J gene: TRBJ2-2; CDR3 protein: CASSYSGRVNTGELFF; CDR3 DNA: TGTGCCAGCAGTTACAGCGGGAGGGTCAACACCGGGGAGCTGTTTTTT
clone size: once; V gene: TRBV28; D gene: TRBD2; J gene: TRBJ2-1; CDR3 protein: CASTPAGGSGSPGDEQFF; CDR3 DNA: TGTGCCAGCACCCCCGCGGGAGGTAGCGGGAGCCCCGGTGATGAGCAGTTCTTC
clone size: NA; V gene: TRBV27; D gene: NA; J gene: TRBJ2-2; CDR3 protein: CASRRVADYTGELFF; CDR3 DNA: TGTGCCAGCAGGAGGGTAGCGGACTACACCGGGGAGCTGTTTTTT
clone size: NA; V gene: TRBV7-7; D gene: NA; J gene: TRBJ2-7; CDR3 protein: CASSLAPTYEQYF; CDR3 DNA: TGTGCTAGCAGCTTAGCCCCTACCTACGAGCAGTACTTC